This T cell receptor (beta chain) derives from a study of T cells after posttransplantation cyclophosphamide. Study-level results: Donor-recipient repertoire similarity was low at 1-2 months, rising over year one. After PTCy, TRB diversity resembled that of CNI/methotrexate controls.

Peripheral blood was collected from the related graft donor on the marrow donation day. The naive gate required viable CD3+CD4+ or CD3+CD8+ cells with CCR7+CD45RA+CD45RO-CD95-CD27+CD28+ phenotype. The V end was cut by 3 bases, the J end by 0 bases, with 8 bases between. Germline-derived CDR1 and CDR2 are MGHRA and YSYEKL. This CDR3 is built from 14 residues. A note on this clone: The antigen is undetermined.

The assay was immunoSEQ multiplex PCR, and TCRdb's table has in-frame clones only and misses some. Among roughly 12,000 clones listed, approximately 95% were seen once. This clonotype originated in a man under 40 in good health and a related stem cell transplant donor. The V gene is TRBV4-1, the J gene TRBJ1-2; the D gene is possibly TRBD1 (6 bases). The sequenced material came from naive CD8+ T cells sorted from PBMCs. The DNA of the CDR3 is TGCGCCAGCAGCCAGGACAGCTCTAACTATGGCTACACCTTC. It specifies CASSQDSSNYGYTF.